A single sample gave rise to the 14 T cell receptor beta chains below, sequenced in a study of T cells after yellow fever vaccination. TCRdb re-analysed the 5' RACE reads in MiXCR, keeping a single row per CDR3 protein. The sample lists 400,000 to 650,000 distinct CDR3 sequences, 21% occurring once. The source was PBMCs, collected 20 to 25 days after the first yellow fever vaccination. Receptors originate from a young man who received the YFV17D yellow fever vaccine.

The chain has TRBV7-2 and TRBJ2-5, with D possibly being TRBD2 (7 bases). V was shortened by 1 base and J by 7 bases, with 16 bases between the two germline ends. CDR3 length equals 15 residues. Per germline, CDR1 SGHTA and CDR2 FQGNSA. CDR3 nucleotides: TGTGCCAGCAGCTTAGATTGGGGGGCGGGGGTGACCCAGTACTTC. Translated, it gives CASSLDWGAGVTQYF. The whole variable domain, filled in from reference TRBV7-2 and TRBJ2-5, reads GAGVSQSPSNKVTEKGKDVELRCDPISGHTALYWYRQSLGQGLEFLIYFQGNSAPDKSGLPSDRFSAERTGGSVSTLTIQRTQQEDSAVYLCASSLDWGAGVTQYFGPGTRLLVL.

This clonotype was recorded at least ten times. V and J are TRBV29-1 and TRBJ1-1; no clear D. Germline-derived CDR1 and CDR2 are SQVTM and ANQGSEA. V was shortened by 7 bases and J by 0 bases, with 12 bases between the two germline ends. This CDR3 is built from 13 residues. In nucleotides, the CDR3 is TGCAGCGGCCGACCGTTCATGAACACTGAAGCTTTCTTT. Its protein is CSGRPFMNTEAFF.

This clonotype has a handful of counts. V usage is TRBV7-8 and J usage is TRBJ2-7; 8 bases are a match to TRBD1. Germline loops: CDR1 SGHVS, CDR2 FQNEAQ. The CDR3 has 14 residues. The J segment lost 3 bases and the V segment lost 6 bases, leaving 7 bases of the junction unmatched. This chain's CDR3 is CASRPRTGSYEQYF. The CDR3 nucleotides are TGTGCCAGCAGACCCCGGACAGGGAGCTACGAGCAGTACTTC.

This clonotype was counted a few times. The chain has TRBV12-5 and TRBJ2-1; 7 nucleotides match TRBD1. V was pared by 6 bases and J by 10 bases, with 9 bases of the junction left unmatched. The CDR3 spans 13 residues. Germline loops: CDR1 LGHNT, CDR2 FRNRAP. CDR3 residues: CASGRRQGGEQFF. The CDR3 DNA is TGTGCTAGTGGCCGCCGACAGGGCGGGGAGCAGTTCTTC.

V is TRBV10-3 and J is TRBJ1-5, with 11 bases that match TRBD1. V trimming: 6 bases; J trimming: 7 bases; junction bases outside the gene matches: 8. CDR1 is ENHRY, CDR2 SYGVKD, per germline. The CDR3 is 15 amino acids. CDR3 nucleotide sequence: TGTGCCATCAGCCCAGGACAGGGGGCGTGGCAGCCCCAGCATTTT. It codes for CAISPGQGAWQPQHF.

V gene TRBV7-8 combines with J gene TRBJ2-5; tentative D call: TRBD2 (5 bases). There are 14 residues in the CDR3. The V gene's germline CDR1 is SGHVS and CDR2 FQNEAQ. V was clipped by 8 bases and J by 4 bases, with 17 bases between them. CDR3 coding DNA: TGTGCCAGCCCGCCAGTCGGAGGTGCAGAGACCCAGTACTTC. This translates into CASPPVGGAETQYF.

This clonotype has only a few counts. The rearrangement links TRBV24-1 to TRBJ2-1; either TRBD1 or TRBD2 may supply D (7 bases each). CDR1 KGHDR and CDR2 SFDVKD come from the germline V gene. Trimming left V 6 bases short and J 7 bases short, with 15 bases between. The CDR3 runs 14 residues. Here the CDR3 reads CATSRAGGENEQFF. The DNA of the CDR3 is TGTGCCACCAGTAGGGCAGGGGGGGAGAATGAGCAGTTCTTC.

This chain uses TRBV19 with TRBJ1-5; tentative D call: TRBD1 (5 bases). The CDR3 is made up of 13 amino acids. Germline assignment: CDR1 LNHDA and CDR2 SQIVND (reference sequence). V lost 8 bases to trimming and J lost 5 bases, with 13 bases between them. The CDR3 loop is CASAQVVDQPQHF. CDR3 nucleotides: TGTGCCAGTGCACAGGTGGTGGATCAGCCCCAGCATTTT.

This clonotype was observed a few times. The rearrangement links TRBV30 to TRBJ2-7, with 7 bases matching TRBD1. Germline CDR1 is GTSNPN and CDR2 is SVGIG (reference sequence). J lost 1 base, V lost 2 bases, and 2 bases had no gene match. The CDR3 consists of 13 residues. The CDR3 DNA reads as TGTGCCTGGAGTTGGGACAGATCCTACGAGCAGTACTTC. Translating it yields CAWSWDRSYEQYF.

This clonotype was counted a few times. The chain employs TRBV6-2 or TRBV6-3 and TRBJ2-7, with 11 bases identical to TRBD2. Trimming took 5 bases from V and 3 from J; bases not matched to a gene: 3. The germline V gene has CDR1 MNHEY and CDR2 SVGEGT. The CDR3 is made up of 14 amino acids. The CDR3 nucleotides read TGTGCCAGCAGTATGGGACTAGCGGTCTACGAGCAGTACGTC. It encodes CASSMGLAVYEQYV.

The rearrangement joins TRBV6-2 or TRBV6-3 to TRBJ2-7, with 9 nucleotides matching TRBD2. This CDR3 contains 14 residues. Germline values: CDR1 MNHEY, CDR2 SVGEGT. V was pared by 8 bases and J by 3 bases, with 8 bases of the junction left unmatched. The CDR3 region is CASRVAGESYEQYF. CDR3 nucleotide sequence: TGTGCCAGCCGAGTAGCGGGGGAGAGCTACGAGCAGTACTTC.

As DNA, the CDR3 is TGTGCCAGCAGCTCGCGGGACAGGAGCTCTGGGGCCAACGTCCTGACTTTC. Translating gives CASSSRDRSSGANVLTF. The chain links TRBV5-4 to TRBJ2-6; 8 bases match TRBD1. The CDR3 length is 17 residues. The V segment lost 3 bases and the J segment 0 bases; nucleotides outside the gene matches: 5. The germline gives CDR1 SGHNT, CDR2 YYREEE (reference sequence).

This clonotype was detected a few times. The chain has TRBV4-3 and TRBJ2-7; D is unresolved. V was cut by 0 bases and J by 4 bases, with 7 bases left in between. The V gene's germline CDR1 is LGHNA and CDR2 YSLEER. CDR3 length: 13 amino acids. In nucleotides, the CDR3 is TGCGCCAGCAGCCAAGATCTGAGATACGAGCAGTACTTC. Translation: CASSQDLRYEQYF.

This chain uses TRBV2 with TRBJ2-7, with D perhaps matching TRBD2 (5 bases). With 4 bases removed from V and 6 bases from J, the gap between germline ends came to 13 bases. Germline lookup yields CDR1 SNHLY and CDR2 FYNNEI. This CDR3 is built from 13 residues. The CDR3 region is CASSASSPSEQYF. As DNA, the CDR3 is TGTGCCAGCAGTGCTAGCAGTCCTAGCGAGCAGTACTTC.